This T cell receptor (beta chain) was documented in a study of blood T cell repertoires in COVID-19. Study information: Both acute and convalescent COVID-19 samples were obtained from the United States, Italy and Spain. Sample material is recorded as cDNA or gDNA derived from T cells, B-cell-depleted T cells, or PBMCs.

The CDR3 covers 14 residues. The germline V and J ends were trimmed by 4 bases and 1 base, with 10 bases remaining between them. Germline assignment: CDR1 SNHLY and CDR2 FYNNEI. In the study's own analysis: Amplification of reference gene primers provided the estimated nucleated cell counts. Data came from immunoSEQ multiplex PCR; TCRdb stores just in-frame clones and leaves some out. The V and J calls and clone size were taken over from that table, and D and trimming were inferred from the DNA. The repertoire holds about 80,000 clones, with around 79% as singletons. This sequence originates from a man older than 75 with acute or convalescent COVID-19. Source material: peripheral blood. This chain links TRBV2 with TRBJ1-2, with D possibly being TRBD1 (5 bases). The CDR3 DNA sequence: TGTGCCAGCAGTGGGGGCAGTTATAACTATGGCTACACCTTC. It translates to CASSGGSYNYGYTF.